The rows below give T cell receptor beta chains drawn from one sample of a study of shared clonotypes between healthy human individuals. Assay: immunoSEQ multiplex PCR; the TCRdb copy retains only in-frame clones and omits some. The table includes some 2,000,000 clones, almost 96% detected once. Sequenced sample: naive CD4+ T cells sorted from blood. Every receptor here comes from a man aged 18-30 years in good health. CDR3s include the opening cysteine and the closing phenylalanine or tryptophan. D genes are given only for firm matches. Not every row has a clone size; where given, it reads once, few, many or a size class.

v_gene	d_gene	abundance	j_gene	CDR3nt	CDR3aa
TRBV5-1	.	.	TRBJ2-6	TGCGCCAGCAGCTTGATTCCCAGGGTAGCCAACGTCCTGACTTTC	CASSLIPRVANVLTF
TRBV12-5	.	.	TRBJ1-5	TGTGCTAGTGGCCTACAGGACAGACCACAGCGACATAGCAATCAGCCCCAGCATTTT	CASGLQDRPQRHSNQPQHF
TRBV5-1	.	.	TRBJ1-1	TGCGCCAGCAGCTGGCTAGGGGTGAACACTGAAGCTTTCTTT	CASSWLGVNTEAFF
TRBV19	.	.	TRBJ2-1	TGTGCCAGTAGGGATTTAGCCTACAATGAGCAGTTCTTC	CASRDLAYNEQFF
TRBV7-8	TRBD1	.	TRBJ2-2	TGTGCCAGCAGCTTAGATATTGACAGGGTAAACACCGGGGAGCTGTTTTTT	CASSLDIDRVNTGELFF
TRBV7-2	.	.	TRBJ1-2	TGTGCCAGCAGCTTAGGTGGTTTAGTGGCAGGGGAAGGCTACACCTTC	CASSLGGLVAGEGYTF
TRBV18	.	.	TRBJ2-5	TGTGCCAGCTCACCTAACATGGAGGAGACCCAGTACTTC	CASSPNMEETQYF
TRBV2	.	.	TRBJ2-3	TGTGCCAGCAGTGGGACCCTACGCACAGATACGCAGTATTTT	CASSGTLRTDTQYF
TRBV7-8	TRBD1	.	TRBJ1-1	TGTGCCAGCAGCGCAGGGGACAGGATGAACACTGAAGCTTTCTTT	CASSAGDRMNTEAFF
TRBV9	TRBD2	.	TRBJ2-3	TGTGCCAGCAGCGAGGGAGGGGCTCGGGACTTCATAAGCACAGATACGCAGTATTTT	CASSEGGARDFISTDTQYF
TRBV28	.	.	TRBJ1-2	TGTGCCAGCAGTCCCTTGGGGGGGCACTATGGCTACACCTTC	CASSPLGGHYGYTF
TRBV6-1	.	.	TRBJ2-7	TGTGCCAGCAGTGAAGTTAGACTAGCCTACGAGCAGTACTTC	CASSEVRLAYEQYF
TRBV28	.	.	TRBJ1-6	TGTGCCAGCACCCCGGGGGGCAGGGACAATTCACCCCTCCACTTT	CASTPGGRDNSPLHF
TRBV30	TRBD2	.	TRBJ2-5	TGTGCCTGGAGTTGGGGGGGGTCCCAAGAGACCCAGTACTTC	CAWSWGGSQETQYF
TRBV27	.	.	TRBJ1-6	TGTGCCAGCAGTTCACAGGGAATCGCCCTCCACTTT	CASSSQGIALHF
TRBV30	TRBD2	.	TRBJ2-5	TGTGCCTGGAGTGTTGGTTTAGCGGGATCGGGCGTTGAGACCCAGTACTTC	CAWSVGLAGSGVETQYF
TRBV7-2	.	.	TRBJ1-5	TGTGCCAGCAGCTTAGAGGGGGGTAGCAATCAGCCCCAGCATTTT	CASSLEGGSNQPQHF
TRBV18	.	.	TRBJ1-2	TGTGCCAGCTCACCACCGACAGGTCATGGCTACACCTTC	CASSPPTGHGYTF
TRBV29-1	.	.	TRBJ1-1	TGCAGCGTTGTCCGGACAATGAACACTGAAGCTTTCTTT	CSVVRTMNTEAFF
TRBV20-1	.	.	TRBJ2-7	TGCAGTGCTACTTGGGTCTACGAGCAGTACTTC	CSATWVYEQYF
TRBV5-1	.	.	TRBJ1-6	TGCGCCAGCAGCTTGGGTGTGGCGGTTGGTCGTTCACCCCTCCACTTT	CASSLGVAVGRSPLHF
TRBV7-9	.	.	TRBJ2-3	TGTGCCAGCAGCTCCCCCGGGAGCACAGATACGCAGTATTTT	CASSSPGSTDTQYF
TRBV7-2	.	.	TRBJ2-3	TGTGCCAGCAGCTTAGGGGCTAGCAATCCGCAGTATTTT	CASSLGASNPQYF
TRBV5-4	.	.	TRBJ1-2	TGTGCCAGCAGCTTTTTCCCAGCCGGCTACACCTTC	CASSFFPAGYTF
TRBV15	.	once	TRBJ1-1	TGTGCCACCAGCAGAGACGTGGGAGCCACTGAAGCTTTCTTT	CATSRDVGATEAFF
TRBV6-1	.	.	TRBJ1-6	TGTGCCAGCAGTGATGGGACATGGGTCACCAGTACAAATTCACCCCTCCACTTT	CASSDGTWVTSTNSPLHF
TRBV19	.	.	TRBJ1-5	TGTGCCAGTAGTATAGAGGTCGGGAATCAGCCCCAGCATTTT	CASSIEVGNQPQHF
TRBV9	.	.	TRBJ2-5	TGTGCCAGCAGCTCTGCTTCGTACCAAGAGACCCAGTACTTC	CASSSASYQETQYF
TRBV7-9	.	.	TRBJ2-7	TGTGCCAGCAGCCCTCGGGCAGAGAGCTCCTACGAGCAGTACTTC	CASSPRAESSYEQYF
TRBV5-4	.	once	TRBJ2-3	TGTGCCAGCAGTCATGGTGGTAACACAGATACGCAGTATTTT	CASSHGGNTDTQYF
TRBV11-2	.	.	TRBJ1-6	TGTGCCAGCAGCTTAGATCATATCAGCACTTATAATTCACCCCTCCACTTT	CASSLDHISTYNSPLHF
TRBV29-1	.	.	TRBJ2-5	TGCAGCGTTGCCGGGAGTGGCCAAGAGACCCAGTACTTC	CSVAGSGQETQYF
TRBV5-1	.	.	TRBJ2-5	TGCGCCAGCAGCAACAGGAAAGAAGAGACCCAGTACTTC	CASSNRKEETQYF
TRBV7-9	.	.	TRBJ1-5	TGTGCCAGCAGCCCAGGACACCATAGCAATCAGCCCCAGCATTTT	CASSPGHHSNQPQHF
TRBV2	TRBD2	.	TRBJ2-3	TGTGCCAGCAGTTTCGGGACTAGCGGGGCCACAGATACGCAGTATTTT	CASSFGTSGATDTQYF
TRBV12-5	.	.	TRBJ2-2	TGTGCTAGTGGGAATGGCCGTTACACCGGGGAGCTGTTTTTT	CASGNGRYTGELFF
TRBV6-6	.	.	TRBJ1-4	TGTGCCAGCAGTCCCGACAGGAACCAGAATGAAAAACTGTTTTTT	CASSPDRNQNEKLFF
TRBV15	.	.	TRBJ2-1	TGTGCCACCAGCATGGATCGGGGATACAATGAGCAGTTCTTC	CATSMDRGYNEQFF
TRBV5-1	.	.	TRBJ2-5	TGCGCCAGCAGCTTGGGGGATCAGGGCCGAGTAGAGACCCAGTACTTC	CASSLGDQGRVETQYF
TRBV18	TRBD1	.	TRBJ1-1	TGTGCCAGCTCAAAGACAGGGGGGAACACTGAAGCTTTCTTT	CASSKTGGNTEAFF
TRBV28	TRBD1	.	TRBJ2-7	TGTGCCAGCAGTCAACGACAGGGAAACACCTACGAGCAGTACTTC	CASSQRQGNTYEQYF
TRBV5-6	.	.	TRBJ1-3	TGTGCCAGCAGCTTGGTGACAGTAGCCTCTGGAAACACCATATATTTT	CASSLVTVASGNTIYF
TRBV6-1	TRBD1	.	TRBJ1-5	TGTGCCAGCAGTGAGAACAGGGGGCTGGGTCAGCCCCAGCATTTT	CASSENRGLGQPQHF
TRBV11-3	TRBD2	.	TRBJ2-1	TGTGCCAGCAGCCCAGCCGGACTAGCCGCCTACAATGAGCAGTTCTTC	CASSPAGLAAYNEQFF
TRBV6-1	.	.	TRBJ1-5	TGTGCCAGCAGTGAAGGGGTTAATCAGCCCCAGCATTTT	CASSEGVNQPQHF
TRBV18	TRBD2	.	TRBJ2-2	TGTGCCAGCTCACCGGCGGCGGGAGTTCTCGGGGAGCTGTTTTTT	CASSPAAGVLGELFF
TRBV18	.	.	TRBJ2-3	TGTGCCAGCTCACCGATGCTTGGGGCAGCGGGCACAGATACGCAGTATTTT	CASSPMLGAAGTDTQYF
TRBV11-2	.	.	TRBJ2-7	TGTGCCAGCAGCACGGGACGGAGCTCCTACGAGCAGTACTTC	CASSTGRSSYEQYF
TRBV5-1	TRBD2	.	TRBJ2-7	TGCGCCAGCAGCCCCAGGTCCGGGACTAGCGGGGTCCTAAGCTACGAGCAGTACTTC	CASSPRSGTSGVLSYEQYF
TRBV6-5	TRBD2	.	TRBJ2-7	TGTGCCAGCAGGGCGGGACTAGGGGGCTCCTACGAGCAGTACTTC	CASRAGLGGSYEQYF